The clone carrying this T cell receptor beta chain appeared many times. As yet, its antigen is unknown. The data derive from a study of T cell repertoires in cytomegalovirus infection. Study information: Indicated by public TCR beta signatures were CMV infection and matching HLA type. Study-wide results and limits: CMV-specific HLA-C-restricted TCR beta clonotypes dominated the ex vivo response. Summed public TCR beta family frequency identified CMV carriers bearing the relevant HLA.

MiXCR, run by TCRdb on the reads, gives a single entry per CDR3 protein. The table shows about 240,000 distinct CDR3 sequences, with approximately 13% occurring only once. Deletions cut 4 bases from V and 6 bases from J, with 24 bases between. The CDR3 runs to 17 residues. Germline-derived CDR1 and CDR2 are SGHTA and FQGNSA. This TCR came from a human donor in good health (CMV status not recorded). Some clones in this sample may be carry-over from other donors' samples. The chain carries TRBV7-2 and TRBJ1-2, with a tentative D call TRBD1 (6 bases). The sample taken for sequencing was PBMCs. This CDR3 is CASSSRSPGGPRDGYTF. For the CDR3, the DNA is TGTGCCAGCAGCTCGAGATCCCCCGGGGGGCCCAGGGATGGCTACACCTTC.